These T cell receptor beta chains were read from a single sample in a study of T-cell memory formation after mild COVID-19. In TCRdb, the 5' RACE reads were re-called with MiXCR into one record per CDR3 protein. Of some 120,000 distinct CDR3 sequences listed, approximately 5.9% are singletons. The specimen was PBMCs or a T cell subset sorted from them (not recorded which). All receptors come from an adult woman who had mild COVID-19 (a few samples of this study predate the infection). Cell type and time point are not known. Each CDR3 is given with its conserved first and last residue. The D gene is left open where the match is weak. Some rows have no size entry. The others give once, few or many, or a class for an expanded clone.

DNA | CDR3 | J | D | size | V
TGTGCCAGCAGCCCTTGGACAGGGATGAACACTGAAGCTTTCTTT | CASSPWTGMNTEAFF | TRBJ1-1 | TRBD1 | . | TRBV7-9
TGTGCCAGCAGTGTCAAACTGGACAGAAAGACCGGGGAGCTGTTTTTT | CASSVKLDRKTGELFF | TRBJ2-2 | . | many | TRBV6-4
TGTGCCAGCAGCCCTCAGCAGGGAATGAACACTGAAGCTTTCTTT | CASSPQQGMNTEAFF | TRBJ1-1 | . | many | TRBV7-9
TGCAGTGCTAGAGCCCCCACCCCTGGGGGCGACTATGGCTACACCTTC | CSARAPTPGGDYGYTF | TRBJ1-2 | . | . | TRBV20-1
TGTGCCACCAGCAGAGGGTCTAGCGGTCAAGAGACCCAGTACTTC | CATSRGSSGQETQYF | TRBJ2-5 | TRBD2 | . | TRBV15
TGTGCCATCAGTGAGTCGACGGGGAACACTGAAGCTTTCTTT | CAISESTGNTEAFF | TRBJ1-1 | . | many | TRBV10-3
TGCAGCGTTGAAGAAGGGACAGATACGCAGTATTTT | CSVEEGTDTQYF | TRBJ2-3 | . | many | TRBV29-1
TGTGCCAGCAGCCGAAGTCGGGGACAGAGTTTTTATTCACCCCTCCACTTT | CASSRSRGQSFYSPLHF | TRBJ1-6 | TRBD1 | few | TRBV7-8
TGTGCCAGCAGCACAAAACGGGACAGGTACACAGATACGCAGTATTTT | CASSTKRDRYTDTQYF | TRBJ2-3 | TRBD1 | . | TRBV5-6
TGTGCTAGCAGCTTAAGCGGAACGAGCCAAGAGACCCAGTACTTC | CASSLSGTSQETQYF | TRBJ2-5 | . | many | TRBV7-7
TGTGCCAGCAGTGAACGCCAGACAGGGACCGTGGGCTATGGCTACACCTTC | CASSERQTGTVGYGYTF | TRBJ1-2 | TRBD1 | . | TRBV6-1
TGTGCCAGCAGCCGGCTCCAGGGACAGTTCTATGGCTACACCTTC | CASSRLQGQFYGYTF | TRBJ1-2 | TRBD1 | few | TRBV27
TGTGCCAGCAGCTTACTCGGCTGGACAGATACGCAGTATTTT | CASSLLGWTDTQYF | TRBJ2-3 | . | few | TRBV7-2
TGCAGTGCTAGAGAATGGACTAGCGGGAGGACAGATACGCAGTATTTT | CSAREWTSGRTDTQYF | TRBJ2-3 | TRBD2 | many | TRBV20-1
TGTGCCACCAGTGACCATACTAGCGGACGCGCCTACAATGAGCAGTTCTTC | CATSDHTSGRAYNEQFF | TRBJ2-1 | TRBD2 | many | TRBV24-1
TGTGCCAGCAGTACCCACACAGATACGCAGTATTTT | CASSTHTDTQYF | TRBJ2-3 | . | few | TRBV6-6
TGTGCCAGCTCGTCCGATTGGAATAGCAATCAGCCCCAGCATTTT | CASSSDWNSNQPQHF | TRBJ1-5 | . | few | TRBV19
TGTGCCAGCAGCCTGATTGGTGGTGAAAAACTGTTTTTT | CASSLIGGEKLFF | TRBJ1-4 | . | few | TRBV14
TGTGCCAGCAGTTACCTCCCATGGGGGAAGAACACTGAAGCTTTCTTT | CASSYLPWGKNTEAFF | TRBJ1-1 | . | few | TRBV6-5
TGCAGTGCTGTTACTAGCGGGGTAGATTACGAGCAGTACTTC | CSAVTSGVDYEQYF | TRBJ2-7 | TRBD2 | many | TRBV20-1
TGTGCCAGCAGCCAAGGAAAAGGGACAGGTCGATCACAGAACACGCAGTATTTT | CASSQGKGTGRSQNTQYF | TRBJ2-3 | TRBD1 | few | TRBV3-1
TGTGCCAGCAGTGAAACTAGCGGAACCTACGAGCAGTACTTC | CASSETSGTYEQYF | TRBJ2-7 | TRBD2 | . | TRBV25-1
TGTGCCACCAGCTCGACAGTCAACACTGAAGCTTTCTTT | CATSSTVNTEAFF | TRBJ1-1 | . | . | TRBV15
TGCAGCAACGGGGGGGCGGTTCAGCCCCAGCATTTT | CSNGGAVQPQHF | TRBJ1-5 | . | . | TRBV29-1
TGCGCCAGCAGAACCTCCGGGACAGGATACAATGAGCAGTTCTTC | CASRTSGTGYNEQFF | TRBJ2-1 | TRBD1 | few | TRBV5-1
TGTGCCAGCAGACTTAGCGGGGGGGGAGAGACCCAGTACTTC | CASRLSGGGETQYF | TRBJ2-5 | TRBD2 | many | TRBV12-3/TRBV12-4
TGCGCCAGCAGCTTGTCCCCGCGGAGCTCCTACAATGAGCAGTTCTTC | CASSLSPRSSYNEQFF | TRBJ2-1 | . | many | TRBV5-1
TGTGCCAGCAGAAGTGGGCCCCAAGCTTCCTACGAGCAGTACTTC | CASRSGPQASYEQYF | TRBJ2-7 | . | . | TRBV6-5
TGTGCCAGCAGTTCGGACAGTACTATGAACACTGAAGCTTTCTTT | CASSSDSTMNTEAFF | TRBJ1-1 | . | many | TRBV7-9
TGCGCCAGCAGCCAAGTTACAGGGTTCTACAATGAGCAGTTCTTC | CASSQVTGFYNEQFF | TRBJ2-1 | . | many | TRBV4-3
TGTGCCAGCAGCCCGGGTCTCCTCGGGGAGCTGTTTTTT | CASSPGLLGELFF | TRBJ2-2 | . | many | TRBV3-1
TGTGCCAGCAGAAGCCACAGGGCTGGGGCCAACGTCCTGACTTTC | CASRSHRAGANVLTF | TRBJ2-6 | . | . | TRBV2
TGTGCCAGCAGCCAAGTTAGCGGGAGTTACAATGAGCAGTTCTTC | CASSQVSGSYNEQFF | TRBJ2-1 | TRBD2 | many | TRBV4-2